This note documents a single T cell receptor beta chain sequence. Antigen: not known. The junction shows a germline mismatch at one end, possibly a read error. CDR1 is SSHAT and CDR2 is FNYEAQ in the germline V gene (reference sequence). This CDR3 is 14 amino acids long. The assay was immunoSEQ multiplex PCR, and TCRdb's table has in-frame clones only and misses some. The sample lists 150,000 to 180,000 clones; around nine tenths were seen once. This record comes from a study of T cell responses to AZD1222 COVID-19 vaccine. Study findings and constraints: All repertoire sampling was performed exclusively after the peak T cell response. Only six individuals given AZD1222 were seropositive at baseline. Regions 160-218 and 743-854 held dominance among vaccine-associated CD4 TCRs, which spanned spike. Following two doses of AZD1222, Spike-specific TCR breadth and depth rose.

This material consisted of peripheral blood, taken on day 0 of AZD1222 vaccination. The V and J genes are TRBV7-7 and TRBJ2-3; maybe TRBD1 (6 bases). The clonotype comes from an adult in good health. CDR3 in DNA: TGTGCTAGCAGCTTACAGGGCCCTACAGATACGCAGTATTTT. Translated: CASSLQGPTDTQYF.